These 15 T cell receptor beta chains were all obtained from the same sample, sequenced in a study of T-cell reconstitution after alpha-beta-depleted transplantation in children. TCRbeta library preparation incorporated unique molecular identifiers. TCRdb re-called the PCR reads with MiXCR, one entry per CDR3 protein. The sample shows a few hundred thousand distinct CDR3 sequences, 25% to 30% of them seen only once. The starting material was PBMCs, obtained before TCRalphabeta/CD19-depleted stem cell transplant. The origin of the receptors is a boy younger than two with Wiskott-Aldrich syndrome, due to receive a stem cell transplant.

This clonotype was detected a few times. The chain recombines TRBV5-1 with TRBJ2-1; the match to TRBD2 covers 13 bases. Germline assignment: CDR1 SGHRS and CDR2 YFSETQ. J was trimmed by 5 bases and V by 4 bases; bases with no gene match: 6. The CDR3 is 16 residues long. CDR3: CASSPPLAGGDNEQFF. The CDR3 DNA is TGCGCCAGCAGCCCCCCACTAGCGGGAGGGGACAATGAGCAGTTCTTC.

The rearrangement uses TRBV5-1 and TRBJ2-2, with D perhaps matching TRBD1 (5 bases). This CDR3 has 15 amino acids. Between the trimmed V and J ends, which lost 4 bases and 5 bases, there was a span of 15 bases. Germline V gene sequence: CDR1 SGHRS, CDR2 YFSETQ. The CDR3 DNA follows: TGCGCCAGCAGCCCGGTGGAGACAGCGACCGGGGAGCTGTTTTTT. Translating it yields CASSPVETATGELFF.

The chain couples TRBV4-1 to TRBJ1-1; D is undetermined. Germline V gives CDR1 MGHRA, CDR2 YSYEKL. Trimming took off 0 bases at V and 0 bases at J, with 14 bases between the two ends. The CDR3 consists of 17 residues. The chain's CDR3 is CASSQDFKRFMNTEAFF. CDR3 nucleotides: TGCGCCAGCAGCCAAGATTTCAAAAGGTTTATGAACACTGAAGCTTTCTTT.

The chain joins TRBV20-1 to TRBJ2-2; D is uncertain. With 0 bases removed from V and 7 bases from J, the gap between germline ends came to 12 bases. This CDR3 comprises 14 residues. The germline CDR1 and CDR2 sequences are DFQATT and SNEGSKA (reference sequence). Written as DNA, the CDR3 is TGCAGTGCTAGAGATTCGTCGAAGCACGGGGAGCTGTTTTTT. Protein product: CSARDSSKHGELFF.

The rearrangement uses TRBV2 and TRBJ2-2, with TRBD2 as a possible D gene (6 bases). In germline, CDR1 is SNHLY, CDR2 FYNNEI. This CDR3 comprises 15 residues. Deletions cut 2 bases from V and 4 bases from J, with 11 bases between. The CDR3 is CASSESLALTGELFF. The CDR3 nucleotides are TGTGCCAGCAGTGAATCACTAGCCCTCACCGGGGAGCTGTTTTTT.

This chain links TRBV7-8 with TRBJ2-6, with D uncertain. CDR3 size: 15 residues. The V gene's germline CDR1 is SGHVS and CDR2 FQNEAQ. Trimming pared 2 bases from V and 0 bases from J, leaving 5 bases between. The CDR3 DNA is TGTGCCAGCAGCTTACTTAACTCTGGGGCCAACGTCCTGACTTTC. It encodes CASSLLNSGANVLTF.

This clonotype was counted between two and nine times. The DNA of the CDR3 is TGTGCCATCAGACTCGACGGGTACTACGAGCAGTACTTC. Protein product: CAIRLDGYYEQYF. The chain employs TRBV10-3 and TRBJ2-7; D uncertain. From germline, CDR1 is ENHRY and CDR2 SYGVKD. There are 13 residues in the CDR3. V shed 6 bases and J shed 3 bases, with 12 bases lying between them.

This chain joins TRBV5-1 and TRBJ1-1; no firm D call. Trimming removed 5 bases at V and 4 bases at J, with 15 bases between. The CDR3 totals 14 residues. Germline V gene sequence: CDR1 SGHRS, CDR2 YFSETQ. DNA of the CDR3: TGCGCCAGCAGATTACAACACCGAGGCACTGAAGCTTTCTTT. This encodes CASRLQHRGTEAFF.

V is TRBV14 and J is TRBJ2-1; D might be TRBD1 or TRBD2, each matching 5 bases. CDR1 is SGHDN and CDR2 is FVKESK in the germline V gene. This CDR3 has 13 residues. The ends were cut back, 10 bases at V and 4 bases at J, with 14 bases in the middle. The CDR3: CAIPTDYYNEQFF. The CDR3 DNA reads as TGTGCCATCCCGACAGACTATTACAATGAGCAGTTCTTC.

There are a few counts of this clonotype. The CDR3 loop reads CASSPLVGSYEQYF. The CDR3 DNA is TGTGCCAGCAGCCCGTTGGTGGGGTCCTACGAGCAGTACTTC. The chain links TRBV12-3 or TRBV12-4 to TRBJ2-7; D remains unclear. This CDR3 spans 14 amino acids. Deletions cut 6 bases from V and 1 base from J, with 13 bases between.

As DNA, the CDR3 is TGTGCCAGCAGCTTACGTGAGGTCTACAATGAGCAGTTCTTC. Residues: CASSLREVYNEQFF. This rearrangement joins TRBV7-2 to TRBJ2-1, with D hard to call. Trimming left V 2 bases short and J 3 bases short, with 8 bases between. CDR1 and CDR2 (germline): SGHTA, FQGNSA. The CDR3 sequence is 14 residues long.

This chain uses TRBV15 with TRBJ2-1; TRBD2 agrees at 8 bases. CDR3 length equals 14 residues. Per germline, CDR1 LNHNV and CDR2 YYDKDF (reference sequence). V lost 3 bases to trimming and J lost 4 bases; unmatched junction nucleotides: 2. For the CDR3, the DNA is TGTGCCACCAGCAGGGCGGGGGGATACAATGAGCAGTTCTTC. Protein product: CATSRAGGYNEQFF.

This chain joins TRBV14 and TRBJ1-1; unclear D gene. Germline V gene sequence: CDR1 SGHDN, CDR2 FVKESK. CDR3 length: 14 residues. The ends were cut back, 1 base at V and 4 bases at J, with 10 bases in the middle. This CDR3 is CASSQALVTTEAFF. The CDR3 DNA reads as TGTGCCAGCAGCCAAGCTTTAGTGACCACTGAAGCTTTCTTT.

In DNA form, the CDR3 reads TGTGCCTGGAGTGTACTGGGGGCGAATCAGCCCCAGCATTTT. Residues: CAWSVLGANQPQHF. V is TRBV30 and J is TRBJ1-5, with TRBD1 as a possible D gene (6 bases). Looked up from germline, CDR1 is GTSNPN and CDR2 is SVGIG (reference sequence). There are 14 residues in the CDR3. The V and J ends lost 0 bases and 4 bases respectively, with 10 bases between them.

The chain combines TRBV27 with TRBJ2-1, with D possibly matching TRBD1 (5 bases). Deletions cut 2 bases from V and 6 bases from J, with 8 bases between. The CDR3 runs 13 residues. CDR1 is MNHEY, CDR2 SMNVEV, per germline (reference sequence). In DNA form, the CDR3 reads TGTGCCAGCAGTTTAACAGGCGTCAATGAGCAGTTCTTC. Its translation is CASSLTGVNEQFF.